Reported below is one TCR beta chain. What it binds is unknown. Unique molecular identifiers were present in the TCR beta cDNA libraries. Input populations of about 0.9 to 10 million T cells gave rise to some 500,000 cDNA molecules. TCRdb ran MiXCR on the PCR reads and lists one entry per CDR3 protein. The table shows around 710,000 distinct CDR3 sequences, with 46% occurring only once. These data originate in a study of post-analysis software for immune sequencing data. Overall study results and limits: A handful of TRBV segments were significantly more frequent in patients than in controls. TRBV5-6, TRBV5-1 and TRBV20-1 were among these segments. Normalized Chao1 diversity in multiple sclerosis patients fell significantly below that of controls.

CDR3 length: 15 amino acids. Per the germline V gene, CDR1 is DFQATT and CDR2 is SNEGSKA (reference sequence). The chain combines TRBV20-1 with TRBJ2-1, with D possibly being TRBD1 (5 bases). The J call is uncertain, as TRBJ2-7 better fits the DNA end. The sample taken for sequencing was blood. The clonotype comes from a girl aged 5-17 years with multiple sclerosis. CDR3 amino acids: CSARDQGVTVYEQYF. CDR3 nucleotides: TGCAGTGCTAGAGATCAAGGGGTGACAGTCTACGAGCAGTACTTC.